A selection of T cell receptor beta chains follows, all from one sample in a study of blood T cell repertoires in COVID-19. Generated by immunoSEQ multiplex PCR, the TCRdb table keeps only in-frame clones and is missing some. Among around 390,000 clones, around nine tenths were seen once, and the ten largest hold roughly 9.4%. The sample was PBMCs or T cells enriched from blood (not recorded which). The source is a woman aged 45 to 65 who had recovered from COVID-19. Both conserved end residues are part of each CDR3. D genes are given only for firm matches. Expanded clones get a size class; other rows say once, few or many, or leave the size out.

>TRBV5-6|TRBJ1-6|TRBD1|.
TGTGCCAGCAGCACGACAGGGCTTTCACCCCTCCACTTT
CASSTTGLSPLHF
>TRBV19|TRBJ1-5|TRBD1|.
TGTGCCAGTAGTTTATACAGGGGTAATCAGCCCCAGCATTTT
CASSLYRGNQPQHF
>TRBV7-2|TRBJ2-5|.|once
TGTGCCAGCAGTATCCAAGAGACCCAGTACTTC
CASSIQETQYF
>TRBV5-4|TRBJ1-1|.|.
TGTGCCAGCAGACCAAGTTCAGGACTCATTGAAGCTTTCTTT
CASRPSSGLIEAFF
>TRBV29-1|TRBJ1-2|.|.
TGCAGCTTTGGGGGCGGAGATGGTCGTGGCTACACCTTC
CSFGGGDGRGYTF
>TRBV10-3|TRBJ1-2|TRBD1|few
TGTGCCATCGAGTTCCGACAGGGTCATGGCTACACCTTC
CAIEFRQGHGYTF
>TRBV7-2|TRBJ2-3|TRBD2|.
TGTGCCAGCAGCTTGGGACTAGCGGGGGGCCCTTTTACAGATACACAGTATTTT
CASSLGLAGGPFTDTQYF
>TRBV3-1/TRBV3-2|TRBJ2-7|.|.
TGTGCCAGCACCCTAAGGTATGGGGAGATCTACGAGCAGTACTTC
CASTLRYGEIYEQYF
>TRBV6-5|TRBJ1-3|.|.
TGTGCCGGCAGGGAGAGCCCTGGAAACACCATATATTTT
CAGRESPGNTIYF
>TRBV5-1|TRBJ1-4|.|.
TGCGCCAGCAGTACCGACAGGAATGAAAAACTGTTTTTT
CASSTDRNEKLFF
>TRBV29-1|TRBJ1-1|.|once
TGCAGCGTTGAAGATCTCTATGGAGCTTTCTTT
CSVEDLYGAFF
>TRBV11-2|TRBJ1-1|.|.
TGTGCCAGCAGCTTAGGTATCCCCGAAGCTTTCTTT
CASSLGIPEAFF
>TRBV7-8|TRBJ2-7|TRBD1|.
TGTGCCAGCCTAGGCGGGACAGGATCCTACGAGCAGTACTTC
CASLGGTGSYEQYF
>TRBV18|TRBJ2-7|.|once
TGTGCCAGCTCCCCTACTTCAGGTTCCTACGAGCAGTACTTC
CASSPTSGSYEQYF
>TRBV10-2|TRBJ2-1|.|.
TGCGCCAGCATTGAAAACAAGGGGCTCACCGATAATGAGCAGTTCTTC
CASIENKGLTDNEQFF
>TRBV14|TRBJ1-4|.|.
TGTGCCAGCAGCCAAGAAATGGTTCGGGGGATAAATGAAAAACTGTTTTTT
CASSQEMVRGINEKLFF